This T cell receptor beta chain stems from a study of OX40 agonist ivuxolimab in advanced cancers. Overall study context: Hepatocellular carcinoma, melanoma, renal cell or head and neck cancer affected the dose-escalation patients. Findings of the study overall: CD8+ T cells (on average) carried more expanded clones than CD4+ T cells.

Autoimmune disease history or systemic immunosuppression barred patients. Sampled blood was obtained at baseline, cycle 4 day 1, and cycle 7 day 1. Regarding this clone: What it binds is not known.

The germline CDR1 and CDR2 sequences are SEHNR and FQNEAQ (reference sequence). The CDR3 has 14 amino acids. Trimming cost V 6 bases and J 2 bases, with 13 bases left between them. The data were produced by immunoSEQ multiplex PCR, yet TCRdb's version contains in-frame clones alone and is incomplete. The sample contains about 64,000 clones, about 89% of which appear only once. The input for sequencing was CD4+ or CD8+ T cells sorted from blood, taken in a trial of the OX40 agonist ivuxolimab. The V call is TRBV7-9, the J call TRBJ2-5, with D unclear. The sequence came from an adult with an advanced solid tumor such as melanoma, head and neck, liver or kidney cancer. CDR3 coding DNA: TGTGCCAGCAGTTCTCGGGCTTTACAAGAGACCCAGTACTTC. This codes for CASSSRALQETQYF.